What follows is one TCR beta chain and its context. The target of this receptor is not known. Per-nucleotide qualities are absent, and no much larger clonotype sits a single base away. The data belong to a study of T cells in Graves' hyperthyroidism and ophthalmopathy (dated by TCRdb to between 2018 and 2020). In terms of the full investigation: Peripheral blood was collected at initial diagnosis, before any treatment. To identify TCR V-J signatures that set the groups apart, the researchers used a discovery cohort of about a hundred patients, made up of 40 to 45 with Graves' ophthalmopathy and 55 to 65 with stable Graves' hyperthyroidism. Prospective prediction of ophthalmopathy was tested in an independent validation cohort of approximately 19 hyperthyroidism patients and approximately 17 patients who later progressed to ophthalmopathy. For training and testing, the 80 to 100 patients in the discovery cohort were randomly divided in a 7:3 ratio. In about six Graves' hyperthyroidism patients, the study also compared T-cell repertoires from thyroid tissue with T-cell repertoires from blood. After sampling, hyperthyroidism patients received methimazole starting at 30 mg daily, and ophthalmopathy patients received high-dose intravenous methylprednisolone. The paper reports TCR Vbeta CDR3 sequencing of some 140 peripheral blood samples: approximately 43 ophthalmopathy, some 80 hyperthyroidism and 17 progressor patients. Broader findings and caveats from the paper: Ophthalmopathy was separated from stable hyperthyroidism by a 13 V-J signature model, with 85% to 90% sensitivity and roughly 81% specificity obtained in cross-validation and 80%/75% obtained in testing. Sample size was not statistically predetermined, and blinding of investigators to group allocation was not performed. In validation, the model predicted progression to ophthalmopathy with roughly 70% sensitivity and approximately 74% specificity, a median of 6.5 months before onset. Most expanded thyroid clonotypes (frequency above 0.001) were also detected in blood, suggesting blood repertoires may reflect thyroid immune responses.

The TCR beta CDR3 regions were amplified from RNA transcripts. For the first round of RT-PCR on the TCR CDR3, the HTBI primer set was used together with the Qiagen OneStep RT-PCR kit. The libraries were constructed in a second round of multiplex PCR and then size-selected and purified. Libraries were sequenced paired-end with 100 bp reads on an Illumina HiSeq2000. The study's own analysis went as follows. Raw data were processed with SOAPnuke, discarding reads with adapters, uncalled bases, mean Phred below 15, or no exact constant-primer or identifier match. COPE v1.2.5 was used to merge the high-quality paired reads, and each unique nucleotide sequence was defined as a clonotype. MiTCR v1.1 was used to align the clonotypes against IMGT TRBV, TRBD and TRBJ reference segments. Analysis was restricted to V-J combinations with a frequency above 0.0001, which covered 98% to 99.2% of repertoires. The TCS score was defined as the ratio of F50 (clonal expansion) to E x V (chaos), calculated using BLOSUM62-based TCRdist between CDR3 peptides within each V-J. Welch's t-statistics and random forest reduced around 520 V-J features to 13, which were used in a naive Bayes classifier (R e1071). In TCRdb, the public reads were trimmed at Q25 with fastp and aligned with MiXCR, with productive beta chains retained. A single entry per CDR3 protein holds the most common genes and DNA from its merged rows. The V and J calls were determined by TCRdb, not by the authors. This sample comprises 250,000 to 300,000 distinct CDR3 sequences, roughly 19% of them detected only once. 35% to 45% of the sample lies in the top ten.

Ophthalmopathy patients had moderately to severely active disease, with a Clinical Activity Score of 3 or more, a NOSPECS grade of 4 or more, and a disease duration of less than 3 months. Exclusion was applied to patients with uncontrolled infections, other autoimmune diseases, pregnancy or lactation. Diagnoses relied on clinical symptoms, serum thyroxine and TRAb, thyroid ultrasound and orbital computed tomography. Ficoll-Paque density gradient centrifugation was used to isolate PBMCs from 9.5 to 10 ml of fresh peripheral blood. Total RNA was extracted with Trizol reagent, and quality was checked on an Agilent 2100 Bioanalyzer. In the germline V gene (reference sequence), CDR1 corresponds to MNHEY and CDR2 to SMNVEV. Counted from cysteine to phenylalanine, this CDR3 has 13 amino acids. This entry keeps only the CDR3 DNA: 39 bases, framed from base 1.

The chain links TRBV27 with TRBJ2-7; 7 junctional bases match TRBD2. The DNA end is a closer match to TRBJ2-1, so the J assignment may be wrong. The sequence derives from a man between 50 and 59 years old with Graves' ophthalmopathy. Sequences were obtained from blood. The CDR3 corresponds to CASSLGTITEQFF. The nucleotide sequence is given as TGTGCCAGCAGTCTTGGGACTATTACCGAGCAGTTCTTC.